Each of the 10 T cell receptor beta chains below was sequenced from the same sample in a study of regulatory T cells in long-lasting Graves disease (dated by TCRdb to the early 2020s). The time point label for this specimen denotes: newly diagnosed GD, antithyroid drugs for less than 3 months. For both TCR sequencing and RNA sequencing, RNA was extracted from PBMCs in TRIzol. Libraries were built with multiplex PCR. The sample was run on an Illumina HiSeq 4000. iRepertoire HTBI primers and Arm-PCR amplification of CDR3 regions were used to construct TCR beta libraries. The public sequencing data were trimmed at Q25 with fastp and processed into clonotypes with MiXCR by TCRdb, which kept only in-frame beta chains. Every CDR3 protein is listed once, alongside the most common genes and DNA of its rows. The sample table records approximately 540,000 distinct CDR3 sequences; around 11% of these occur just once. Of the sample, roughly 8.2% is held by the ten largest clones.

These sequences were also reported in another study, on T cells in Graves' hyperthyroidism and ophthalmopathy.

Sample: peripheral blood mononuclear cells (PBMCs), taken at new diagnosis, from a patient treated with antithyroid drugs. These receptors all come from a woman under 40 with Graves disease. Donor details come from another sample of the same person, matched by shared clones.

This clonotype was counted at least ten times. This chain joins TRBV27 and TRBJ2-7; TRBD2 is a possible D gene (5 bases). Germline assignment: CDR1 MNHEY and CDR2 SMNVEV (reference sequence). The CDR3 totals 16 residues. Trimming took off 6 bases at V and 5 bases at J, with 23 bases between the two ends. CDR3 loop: CASSPLGGGGPHEQYF. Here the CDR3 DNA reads TGTGCCAGCAGCCCCCTCGGAGGAGGAGGCCCCCACGAGCAGTACTTC.

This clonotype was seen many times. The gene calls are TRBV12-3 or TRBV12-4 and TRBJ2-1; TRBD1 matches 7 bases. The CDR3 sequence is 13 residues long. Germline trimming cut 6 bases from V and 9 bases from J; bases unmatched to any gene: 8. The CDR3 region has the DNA TGTGCCAGCAGCCCCCCAGGGGGAACTGAGCAGTTCTTC. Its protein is CASSPPGGTEQFF.

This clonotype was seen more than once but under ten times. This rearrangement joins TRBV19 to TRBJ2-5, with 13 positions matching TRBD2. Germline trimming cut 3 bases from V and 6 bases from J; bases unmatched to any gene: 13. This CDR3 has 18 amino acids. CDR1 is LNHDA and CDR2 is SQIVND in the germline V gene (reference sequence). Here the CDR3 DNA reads TGTGCCAGTAGTATGCCGAGCGGACTAGCGGGAGTAGGTCAGACCCAGTACTTC. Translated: CASSMPSGLAGVGQTQYF.

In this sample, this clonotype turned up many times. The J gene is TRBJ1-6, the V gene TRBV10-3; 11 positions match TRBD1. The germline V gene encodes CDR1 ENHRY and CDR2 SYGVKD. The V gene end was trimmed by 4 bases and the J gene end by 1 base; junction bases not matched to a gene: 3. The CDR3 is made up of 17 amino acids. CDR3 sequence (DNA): TGTGCCATCAGTGGGACAGGGGGCGCGTCCTATAATTCACCCCTCCACTTT. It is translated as CAISGTGGASYNSPLHF.

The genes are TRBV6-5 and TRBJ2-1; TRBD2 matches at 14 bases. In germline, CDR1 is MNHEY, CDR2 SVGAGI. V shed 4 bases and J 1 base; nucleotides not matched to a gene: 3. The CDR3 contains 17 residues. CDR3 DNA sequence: TGTGCCAGCAGTTCGGGACTAGCGGGAGCGTCCTACAATGAGCAGTTCTTC. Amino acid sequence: CASSSGLAGASYNEQFF.

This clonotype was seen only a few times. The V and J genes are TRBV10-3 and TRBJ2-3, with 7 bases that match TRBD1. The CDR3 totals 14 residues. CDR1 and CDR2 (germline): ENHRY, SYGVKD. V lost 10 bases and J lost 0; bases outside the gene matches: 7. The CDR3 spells CATRGTESTDTQYF. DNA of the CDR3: TGTGCCACCCGAGGGACAGAAAGCACAGATACGCAGTATTTT.

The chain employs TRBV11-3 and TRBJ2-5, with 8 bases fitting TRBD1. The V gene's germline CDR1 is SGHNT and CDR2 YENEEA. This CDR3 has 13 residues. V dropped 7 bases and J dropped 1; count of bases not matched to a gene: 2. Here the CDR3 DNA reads TGTGCCAGCATCGGGACAGGCCAAGAGACCCAGTACTTC. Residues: CASIGTGQETQYF.

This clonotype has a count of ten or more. The CDR3 DNA is TGTGCCAGCAGTCTACGCCAGACATTAGAGCTGGGGGAGCTGTTTTTT. Amino acid sequence: CASSLRQTLELGELFF. This rearrangement joins TRBV28 to TRBJ2-2; D gene uncertain. Germline V gene lookup returns CDR1 MDHEN and CDR2 SYDVKM. This CDR3 is built from 16 residues. The V end lost 5 bases, the J end lost 8 bases, and 21 bases lay between the germline ends.

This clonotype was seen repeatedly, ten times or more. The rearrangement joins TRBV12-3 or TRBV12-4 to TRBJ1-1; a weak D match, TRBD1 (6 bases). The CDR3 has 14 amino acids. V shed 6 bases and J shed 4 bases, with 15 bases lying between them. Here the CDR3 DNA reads TGTGCCAGCAGCGGGGGCTGGGGATCCACTGAAGCTTTCTTT. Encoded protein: CASSGGWGSTEAFF.

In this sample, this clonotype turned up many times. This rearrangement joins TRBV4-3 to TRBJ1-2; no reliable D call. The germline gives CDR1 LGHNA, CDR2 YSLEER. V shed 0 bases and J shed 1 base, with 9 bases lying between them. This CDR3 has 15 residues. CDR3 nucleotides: TGCGCCAGCAGCCAAGATCTCGACGGTAACTATGGCTACACCTTC. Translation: CASSQDLDGNYGYTF.